The clone carrying this T cell receptor beta chain occurred once. The sample is drawn from a study of OX40 agonist ivuxolimab in advanced cancers. Produced via immunoSEQ multiplex PCR; TCRdb's table is partial and in-frame only. Among more than 45,000 clones, about 85% were seen once, and the ten largest hold roughly 9.9%. Autoimmune disease history or systemic immunosuppression led to patients being barred. The CDR3 is made up of 12 amino acids. The V and J ends lost 3 bases and 7 bases respectively, with 10 bases between them. Per germline, CDR1 SGDLS and CDR2 YYNGEE. The receptor was isolated from an adult with an advanced solid tumor such as melanoma, head and neck, liver or kidney cancer. Sequencing used CD4+ or CD8+ T cells sorted from blood, obtained in a trial of the OX40 agonist ivuxolimab. The chain employs TRBV9 and TRBJ1-2, with a possible D match to TRBD1 (6 bases). CDR3 coding DNA: TGTGCCAGCAGCGGCCACAGGGCTGGCTACACCTTC. Translated: CASSGHRAGYTF.